This T cell receptor beta chain was observed in a study of shared clonotypes between healthy human individuals. Study results and caveats: Depth of sequencing was expected to influence donor clonotype sharing.

CDR1 MNHNS and CDR2 SASEGT come from the germline V gene. Trimming pared 6 bases from V and 7 bases from J, leaving 13 bases between. The CDR3 covers 14 residues. The quantity of DNA used in unsorted PBMC replicate PCRs was approximately 300 ng, corresponding to 25,000 to 35,000 T cell genomes. Data came from immunoSEQ multiplex PCR; TCRdb stores just in-frame clones and leaves some out. The repertoire has about 460,000 clones, 70% to 80% of them found once; the top ten carry about 12%. The donors were all Caucasian adults (living in Nashville, Tennessee). In the case of this clone: Its antigen remains unknown.

The rearrangement uses TRBV6-1 and TRBJ1-6; D is uncertain. The sequence derives from a middle-aged woman in good health. Some clones in this sample may be carry-over from other donors' samples. Sequenced material: PBMCs. CDR3 sequence reads: CASRPDGSNSPLHF. CDR3 nucleotides: TGTGCCAGCAGGCCGGATGGGTCGAATTCACCCCTCCACTTT.